This record concerns one TCR beta chain sequence. The antigen is unknown. This sample's time point: pretreatment peripheral blood. The study collected 1 to 8 samples per patient, pretreatment and on-treatment. This specimen comes from a study of PD-L1 blockade in urothelial cancer. Each PCR had synthetic TCR analog templates added to it as a spike-in. The repertoire was sequenced with immunoSEQ multiplex PCR; TCRdb's copy has only in-frame clones and lacks some. The sample has about 52,000 clones, around 75% seen once; the top ten hold 3.5% to 4.5%. Study results and limitations: Greater 3-week expansion of tumor-associated blood clones was recorded for durable-benefit patients.

The CDR3 has 15 amino acids. Germline V gene data show CDR1 as SNHLY and CDR2 as FYNNEI. Trimming removed 8 bases at V and 1 base at J, with 17 bases between. V is TRBV2 and J is TRBJ2-5, with D possibly matching TRBD1 (6 bases). This clonotype originated in a man in his 70s with urothelial cancer. Sample: PBMCs, taken around atezolizumab (anti-PD-L1) treatment. CDR3 sequence reads: CASVPGQTSQETQYF. CDR3 bases: TGTGCCAGCGTACCCGGACAGACTTCCCAAGAGACCCAGTACTTC.